This record looks at one T cell receptor (beta chain) sequence and its context. The method was immunoSEQ multiplex PCR; TCRdb's version includes in-frame clones alone and lacks a portion of them. Altogether about 140,000 clones are present, approximately 86% being singletons, with the ten largest covering around 9%. CDR3 length: 14 amino acids. Germline V gene sequence: CDR1 MNHEY, CDR2 SVGAGI. Trimming left V 2 bases short and J 5 bases short, with 12 bases between. The data were taken from a study of control samples from healthy donors and cancer patients. Sequencing used blood. The V gene is TRBV6-5, the J gene TRBJ1-2; D not certain. The source of this sequence is a woman in her 30s in good health. This CDR3 reads CASSYVGKGYGYTF. The CDR3 region has the DNA TGTGCCAGCAGTTACGTTGGAAAGGGATATGGCTACACCTTC.